This passage covers 14 T cell receptor beta chains from one sample sequenced in a study of control samples from healthy donors and cancer patients. This table comes from immunoSEQ multiplex PCR, and its TCRdb copy is limited to in-frame clones, with some not included. The sample comprises around 140,000 clones, roughly 91% of which are singletons, and approximately 8% rests with the top ten. The sequenced sample was PBMCs. The receptors were gathered from a man between 50 and 59 years old with head and neck cancer.

The chain carries TRBV7-2 and TRBJ2-5; D may be TRBD2 (5 bases). Trimming pared 5 bases from V and 1 base from J, leaving 11 bases between. The CDR3 covers 14 residues. The germline V gene has CDR1 SGHTA and CDR2 FQGNSA. Here the CDR3 reads CASSPQGSQETQYF. In DNA, the CDR3 is TGTGCCAGCAGCCCCCAAGGGAGCCAAGAGACCCAGTACTTC.

This clone was counted a single time. This chain uses TRBV19 with TRBJ2-2, with D unclear. Germline V gene sequence: CDR1 LNHDA, CDR2 SQIVND (reference sequence). CDR3 length: 15 amino acids. Trimming stripped 9 bases from V and 11 bases from J, with 25 bases between. The CDR3: CASNRNYYPPSELFF. The CDR3 DNA sequence: TGTGCCAGCAACAGAAACTATTACCCACCCTCCGAGCTGTTTTTT.

This chain joins TRBV2 and TRBJ2-1; a possible D gene is TRBD1 (5 bases). Trimming stripped 6 bases from V and 7 bases from J, with 13 bases between. Germline V gene data show CDR1 as SNHLY and CDR2 as FYNNEI. CDR3 size: 13 residues. The CDR3 region is CASSADTGNEQFF. The CDR3 bases are TGTGCCAGCAGCGCTGACACAGGAAATGAGCAGTTCTTC.

Written as DNA, the CDR3 is TGTGCCAGCAGCTTAACAGACTCCTACGAGCAGTACTTC. Translated, it gives CASSLTDSYEQYF. The chain uses TRBV13 and TRBJ2-7, with D unclear. The V end lost 2 bases, the J end lost 0 bases, and 5 bases lay between the germline ends. The CDR3 covers 13 residues. CDR1 PRHDT and CDR2 FYEKMQ come from the germline V gene (reference sequence).

This sequence joins TRBV10-1 and TRBJ1-1, with TRBD1 matching 10 bases. The CDR3 length is 13 residues. In germline, CDR1 is WNHNN, CDR2 SYGVQD (reference sequence). The junction had 3 bases not matched to a gene; V was cut back by 6 bases and J by 5 bases. The DNA of the CDR3 is TGCGCCAGCAGAGGGACAGGGGAGACTGAAGCTTTCTTT. It specifies CASRGTGETEAFF.

The gene calls are TRBV19 and TRBJ1-4; D unclear. Germline CDR1 and CDR2: LNHDA and SQIVND (reference sequence). The V gene lost 2 bases and the J gene lost 0 bases, with 13 bases spanning the gap. The CDR3 runs 17 residues. In DNA, the CDR3 is TGTGCCAGTAGTATATTAGAACAGCAAGCAACTAATGAAAAACTGTTTTTT. It yields the protein CASSILEQQATNEKLFF.

The V and J genes are TRBV14 and TRBJ2-7, with D hard to call. The CDR3 sequence is 14 residues long. Deletions cut 0 bases from V and 3 bases from J, with 9 bases between. CDR1 and CDR2 (germline): SGHDN, FVKESK. CDR3 in amino acids: CASSQDYNSYEQYF. The CDR3 DNA is TGTGCCAGCAGCCAAGACTACAATAGCTACGAGCAGTACTTC.

J is TRBJ2-3 and V is TRBV3-1 (or the pseudogene TRBV3-2); TRBD2 agrees at 10 bases. Germline CDR1 LGHDT, CDR2 YNNKEL (reference sequence). This CDR3 contains 16 residues. Trimming took 2 bases from V and 2 from J; bases not matched to a gene: 4. The CDR3 sequence is CASSQRTSGITDTQYF. The CDR3, as DNA: TGTGCCAGCAGCCAAAGGACTAGCGGAATCACAGATACGCAGTATTTT.

DNA of the CDR3: TGTGCCAGCAGTTCGGCGGCGGGAGGAGTGTACGAGCAGTACTTC. It is translated as CASSSAAGGVYEQYF. The chain is built from TRBV11-2 and TRBJ2-7; TRBD2 aligns across 8 bases. V was clipped by 6 bases and J by 4 bases; unmatched bases: 11. CDR3 size: 15 residues. From germline, CDR1 is SGHAT and CDR2 FQNNGV.

The CDR3 nucleotides read TGTGCCAGCAGCGGATCGCGGAACACTGAAGCTTTCTTT. Protein product: CASSGSRNTEAFF. This chain uses TRBV7-6 with TRBJ1-1; no clear D gene. Germline V CDR1 and CDR2: SGHVS, FNYEAQ. This CDR3 is built from 13 residues. Trimming took off 5 bases at V and 1 base at J, with 8 bases between the two ends.

CDR3 bases: TGTGCCAGCAGCCGGAGGCAGGAATTATACGAGCAGTACTTC. The encoded protein is CASSRRQELYEQYF. The chain joins TRBV7-9 to TRBJ2-7; D is perhaps TRBD2 (5 bases). V lost 5 bases, J lost 4 bases, and 15 bases lay in between. This CDR3 has 14 amino acids. The germline gives CDR1 SEHNR, CDR2 FQNEAQ (reference sequence).

The V call is TRBV11-2, the J call TRBJ1-6, with D unclear. The CDR3 sequence is 15 residues long. Trimming took 6 bases from V and 7 from J, leaving 16 bases between them. Germline values: CDR1 SGHAT, CDR2 FQNNGV. CDR3: CASSKEPAWNSPLHF. As DNA, the CDR3 is TGTGCCAGCAGTAAAGAGCCAGCTTGGAATTCACCCCTCCACTTT.

This clone has just one count. The chain is built from TRBV7-9 and TRBJ2-2; TRBD2 is a possible D gene (5 bases). This CDR3 is built from 14 residues. Germline assignment: CDR1 SEHNR and CDR2 FQNEAQ (reference sequence). The ends were cut back, 7 bases at V and 2 bases at J, with 11 bases in the middle. The chain's CDR3 is CASNRGINTGELFF. The CDR3 bases are TGTGCCAGCAACCGAGGGATTAACACCGGGGAGCTGTTTTTT.

This clone was detected only once. This CDR3 is CASRGTSGRGAKNIQYF. For the CDR3, the DNA is TGTGCCAGCAGGGGGACTAGCGGGAGAGGGGCCAAAAACATTCAGTACTTC. V is TRBV11-2 and J is TRBJ2-4, with TRBD2 matching 14 bases. After removal of 6 bases from V and 1 base from J, the junction contained 5 bases not matched to a gene. The CDR3 covers 17 residues. Germline V CDR1 and CDR2: SGHAT, FQNNGV.